The following is a T cell receptor (beta chain) sequence with its context. This CDR3 spans 14 amino acids. Germline CDR1 is GTSNPN and CDR2 is SVGIG (reference sequence). With V trimmed by 2 bases and J by 6 bases, 8 bases remained unmatched. These data belong to a study of OX40 agonist ivuxolimab in advanced cancers. Profiling relied on immunoSEQ multiplex PCR, and the TCRdb table lists in-frame clones only, not all of them. This table holds 76,000 or so clones, over 85% found once. The chain combines TRBV30 with TRBJ2-7; TRBD1 matches 9 bases. This clonotype was sampled from an adult with an advanced solid tumor such as melanoma, head and neck, liver or kidney cancer. The source was CD4+ or CD8+ T cells sorted from blood, collected in a trial of the OX40 agonist ivuxolimab. CDR3 coding DNA: TGTGCCTGGAGTCCCGGGACAGGGATCCGCGAGCAGTACTTC. It is translated as CAWSPGTGIREQYF.